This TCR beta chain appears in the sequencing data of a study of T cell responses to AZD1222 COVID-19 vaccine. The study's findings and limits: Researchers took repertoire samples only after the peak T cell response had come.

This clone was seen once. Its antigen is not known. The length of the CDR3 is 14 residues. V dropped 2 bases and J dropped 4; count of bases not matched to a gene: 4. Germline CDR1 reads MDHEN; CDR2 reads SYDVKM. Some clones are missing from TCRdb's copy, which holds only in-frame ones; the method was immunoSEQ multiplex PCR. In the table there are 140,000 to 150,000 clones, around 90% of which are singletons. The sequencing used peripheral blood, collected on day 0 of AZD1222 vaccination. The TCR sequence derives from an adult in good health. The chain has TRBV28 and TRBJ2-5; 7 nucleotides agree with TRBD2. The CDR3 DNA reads TGTGCCAGCAGTTTACCGGGGGGAGGAGAGACCCAGTACTTC. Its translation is CASSLPGGGETQYF.